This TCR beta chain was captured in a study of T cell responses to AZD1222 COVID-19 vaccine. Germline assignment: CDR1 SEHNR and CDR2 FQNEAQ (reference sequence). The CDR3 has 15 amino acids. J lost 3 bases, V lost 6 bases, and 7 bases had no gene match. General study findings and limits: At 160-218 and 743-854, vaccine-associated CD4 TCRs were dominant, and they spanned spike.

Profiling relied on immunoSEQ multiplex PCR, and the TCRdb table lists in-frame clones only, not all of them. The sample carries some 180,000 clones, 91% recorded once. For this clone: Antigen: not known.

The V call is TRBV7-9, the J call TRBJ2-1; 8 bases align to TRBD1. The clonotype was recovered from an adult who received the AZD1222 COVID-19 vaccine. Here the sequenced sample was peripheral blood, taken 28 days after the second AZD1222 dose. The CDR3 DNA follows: TGTGCCAGCAGAGATGGGACAGGAGGCTACAATGAGCAGTTCTTC. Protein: CASRDGTGGYNEQFF.